The 10 T cell receptor beta chains below come from one sample, sequenced in a study of radiotherapy plus CTLA-4 blockade in lung cancer. Assay: immunoSEQ multiplex PCR; the TCRdb copy retains only in-frame clones and omits some. This table has more than 40,000 clones, roughly two thirds appearing once. The material sequenced was peripheral blood, taken from a patient treated with radiotherapy plus ipilimumab. The receptor source for this set is a human donor with non-small cell lung cancer who had a complete response to radiotherapy plus ipilimumab.

The V call is TRBV6-5, the J call TRBJ2-1, with TRBD2 as a possible D gene (6 bases). V gave up 4 bases and J gave up 1 base, with 11 bases separating them. CDR3 length: 15 amino acids. Germline V gene sequence: CDR1 MNHEY, CDR2 SVGAGI. The CDR3 DNA sequence: TGTGCCAGCAGTTTGGGGGGAGAGTCCTACAATGAGCAGTTCTTC. Translating gives CASSLGGESYNEQFF.

The rearrangement joins TRBV7-2 to TRBJ2-2; no reliable D call. The germline V gene has CDR1 SGHTA and CDR2 FQGNSA. V shed 5 bases and J shed 13 bases, with 14 bases lying between them. The CDR3 spans 12 residues. CDR3 region: CASSRRQSGLFF. CDR3 in DNA: TGTGCCAGCAGCCGGCGCCAGTCAGGGCTGTTTTTT.

A few counts support this clone. The chain couples TRBV5-8 to TRBJ2-7; the match to TRBD1 covers 8 bases. This CDR3 contains 14 residues. Germline assignment: CDR1 SGHTS and CDR2 YDEGEE. The junction had 8 bases not matched to a gene; V was cut back by 3 bases and J by 6 bases. CDR3 sequence reads: CASSSLRGQSEQYF. In DNA, the CDR3 is TGTGCCAGCAGCTCGCTCAGGGGGCAGTCCGAGCAGTACTTC.

V usage is TRBV4-1 and J usage is TRBJ2-1, with TRBD2 matching 9 bases. From germline, CDR1 is MGHRA and CDR2 YSYEKL. Unmatched junction bases numbered 16, after V lost 0 bases and J lost 4 bases. This CDR3 has 20 residues. CDR3 in DNA: TGCGCCAGCAGCCAAGAGGGGCCGAGCGGGAGGAGCACAAAATACAATGAGCAGTTCTTC. This gives the protein CASSQEGPSGRSTKYNEQFF.

This clone has only a few counts. The V gene is TRBV6-5, the J gene TRBJ1-5; 8 bases align to TRBD1. Trimming took 4 bases from V and 2 from J; bases not matched to a gene: 1. CDR1 is MNHEY, CDR2 SVGAGI, per germline. The CDR3 contains 14 residues. The CDR3 region is CASSLQGGNQPQHF. The CDR3 DNA is TGTGCCAGCAGTTTACAGGGGGGCAATCAGCCCCAGCATTTT.

V and J are TRBV5-4 and TRBJ2-2, with unresolved D. The CDR3 spans 14 residues. Germline values: CDR1 SGHNT, CDR2 YYREEE (reference sequence). V lost 2 bases, J lost 6 bases, and 11 bases lay in between. The CDR3 nucleotides are TGTGCCAGCAGCTTATATCAGGTCCCCGGGGAGCTGTTTTTT. It is translated as CASSLYQVPGELFF.

In this sample, this clone turned up a few times. The V call is TRBV19, the J call TRBJ2-3; no definite D call. Germline V CDR1 and CDR2: LNHDA, SQIVND (reference sequence). The ends were cut back, 3 bases at V and 4 bases at J, with 8 bases in the middle. CDR3 length: 13 residues. CDR3 loop: CASSIVAPDTQYF. In nucleotides, the CDR3 is TGTGCCAGTAGTATTGTAGCCCCAGATACGCAGTATTTT.

This clone ranks as medium-sized. The genes are TRBV5-4 and TRBJ1-3, with 8 bases lining up with TRBD1. Germline loops: CDR1 SGHNT, CDR2 YYREEE (reference sequence). The ends lost 0 bases at V and 2 bases at J; junction bases unmatched: 4. The CDR3 has 16 amino acids. CDR3 protein: CASSLVGQGAGNTIYF. Here the CDR3 DNA reads TGTGCCAGCAGCTTGGTTGGACAGGGAGCTGGAAACACCATATATTTT.

V and J are TRBV7-9 and TRBJ2-1; 7 positions agree with TRBD2. Unmatched junction bases numbered 9, after V lost 6 bases and J lost 4 bases. Germline lookup yields CDR1 SEHNR and CDR2 FQNEAQ (reference sequence). This CDR3 has 15 amino acids. The CDR3 here is CASSPRGLVYNEQFF. The CDR3 DNA reads as TGTGCCAGCAGTCCGCGTGGACTAGTTTACAATGAGCAGTTCTTC.

The chain has TRBV5-1 and TRBJ1-1, with TRBD1 as a possible D gene (5 bases). CDR3 size: 15 residues. The V end was cut by 5 bases, the J end by 0 bases, with 14 bases between. The V gene's germline CDR1 is SGHRS and CDR2 YFSETQ. CDR3 coding DNA: TGCGCCAGCAGTAAGATGGAGGGGATGAACACTGAAGCTTTCTTT. It is translated as CASSKMEGMNTEAFF.